This T cell receptor beta chain was identified during a study of shared clonotypes between healthy human individuals. Looked up from germline, CDR1 is MDHEN and CDR2 is SYDVKM. With 3 bases removed from V and 4 bases from J, the gap between germline ends came to 12 bases. The CDR3 runs 15 residues. Some clones are missing from TCRdb's copy, which holds only in-frame ones; the method was immunoSEQ multiplex PCR. The sample holds 950,000 to 1,100,000 clones, approximately 78% seen once. Sample: memory CD4+ T cells from PBMCs. Subset defined: CD45RA-negative fraction. The J gene is TRBJ2-2, the V gene TRBV28; D might be TRBD1 or TRBD2, each matching 5 bases. The source is a young man in good health. Some clones in this sample may be carry-over from other donors' samples. CDR3 residues: CASSFLKGSTGELFF. The CDR3 nucleotides are TGTGCCAGCAGTTTCCTGAAGGGGAGCACCGGGGAGCTGTTTTTT.